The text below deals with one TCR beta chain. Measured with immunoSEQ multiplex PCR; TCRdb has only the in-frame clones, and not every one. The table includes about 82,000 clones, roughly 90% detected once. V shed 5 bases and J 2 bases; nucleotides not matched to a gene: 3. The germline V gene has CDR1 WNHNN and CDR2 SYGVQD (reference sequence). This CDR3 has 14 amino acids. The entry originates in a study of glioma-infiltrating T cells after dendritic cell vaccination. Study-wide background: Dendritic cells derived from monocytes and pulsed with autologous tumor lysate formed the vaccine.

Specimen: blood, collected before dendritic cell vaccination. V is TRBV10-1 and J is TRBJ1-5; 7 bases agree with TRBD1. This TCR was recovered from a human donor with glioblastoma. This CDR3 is CASSRQGGNQPQHF. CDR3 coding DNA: TGCGCCAGCAGTCGTCAGGGGGGCAATCAGCCCCAGCATTTT.